Below are 20 T cell receptor beta chains sequenced from a single sample in a study of blood T cell repertoires in COVID-19. Sequenced by immunoSEQ multiplex PCR; TCRdb stores in-frame clones only, minus some. The data contain 100,000 to 150,000 clones, about 77% of them singletons. Sequencing was carried out using peripheral blood. Source of these receptors: a human donor in a cohort sampled during active COVID-19.

The V gene is TRBV27, the J gene TRBJ2-7; the match to TRBD1 covers 10 bases. Germline CDR1 is MNHEY and CDR2 is SMNVEV (reference sequence). V shed 6 bases and J 5 bases; nucleotides not matched to a gene: 13. The CDR3 has 16 amino acids. Here the CDR3 DNA reads TGTGCCAGCAGCAGCAGGACGGGACAGGGGTATAACGAGCAGTACTTC. It specifies CASSSRTGQGYNEQYF.

This clone was observed a single time. V and J are TRBV15 and TRBJ1-6; D ambiguous. Per the germline V gene, CDR1 is LNHNV and CDR2 is YYDKDF (reference sequence). Trimming left V 2 bases short and J 6 bases short, with 5 bases between. The CDR3 has 13 residues. The CDR3 nucleotides are TGTGCCACCAGCAGACTAAGTAATTCACCCCTCCACTTT. Residues: CATSRLSNSPLHF.

The chain recombines TRBV4-1 with TRBJ1-5, with 9 bases fitting TRBD1. This CDR3 contains 14 residues. V gave up 8 bases and J gave up 6 bases; unmatched junction bases: 8. CDR1 MGHRA and CDR2 YSYEKL come from the germline V gene. The CDR3 region is CASGRTGEGQPQHF. CDR3 sequence (DNA): TGCGCCAGCGGGAGGACAGGGGAGGGTCAGCCCCAGCATTTT.

This clone was seen a handful of times. The V gene is TRBV19, the J gene TRBJ1-6, with TRBD1 matching over 9 bases. The CDR3 extends over 18 amino acids. CDR1 and CDR2 from the germline V gene are LNHDA and SQIVND (reference sequence). Trimming cost V 0 bases and J 3 bases; bases outside gene matches: 6. Here the CDR3 reads CASSIDSGQGYYNSPLHF. CDR3 DNA: TGTGCCAGTAGTATAGACTCGGGACAGGGATACTATAATTCACCCCTCCACTTT.

The chain carries TRBV15 and TRBJ2-5, with TRBD2 matching over 10 bases. V lost 5 bases, J lost 5 bases, and 17 bases stayed unmatched. The germline V gene has CDR1 LNHNV and CDR2 YYDKDF (reference sequence). CDR3 size: 18 residues. CDR3 amino acids: CATSQDPGLAGDRETQYF. In DNA form, the CDR3 reads TGTGCCACCAGCCAGGATCCAGGGCTAGCGGGAGATCGGGAGACCCAGTACTTC.

This clone was observed a handful of times. The chain recombines TRBV3-1 (or the pseudogene TRBV3-2) with TRBJ1-5; D possibly corresponds to TRBD1 (6 bases). The germline V gene encodes CDR1 LGHDT and CDR2 YNNKEL (reference sequence). V lost 0 bases and J lost 1, with 16 bases in between. This CDR3 contains 18 residues. CDR3 sequence: CASSQEDKDRWSNQPQHF. CDR3 coding DNA: TGTGCCAGCAGCCAAGAGGACAAAGACAGGTGGAGCAATCAGCCCCAGCATTTT.

The V gene is TRBV11-2, the J gene TRBJ2-3; the D gene is possibly TRBD2 (6 bases). V dropped 3 bases and J dropped 9 bases, with 19 bases sitting between them. The length of the CDR3 is 15 residues. The germline gives CDR1 SGHAT, CDR2 FQNNGV. The CDR3 loop reads CASSFLALASSTQYF. CDR3 in DNA: TGTGCCAGCAGCTTTTTAGCGCTAGCGTCTAGCACGCAGTATTTT.

The V and J genes are TRBV30 and TRBJ2-7; tentatively, D is TRBD2 (5 bases). Germline values: CDR1 GTSNPN, CDR2 SVGIG (reference sequence). This CDR3 spans 12 amino acids. Trimming left V 2 bases short and J 6 bases short, with 11 bases between. Written as DNA, the CDR3 is TGTGCCTGGAGTCCCCGAGGAGGCGAGCAGTACTTC. It codes for CAWSPRGGEQYF.

This clone was seen just once. The chain joins TRBV5-4 to TRBJ2-1; D remains ambiguous. CDR1 is SGHNT and CDR2 is YYREEE in the germline V gene (reference sequence). There are 12 residues in the CDR3. V was clipped by 6 bases and J by 8 bases, with 12 bases between them. The CDR3 sequence: CASNSRSDEQFF. CDR3 bases: TGTGCCAGCAACTCGCGGTCCGATGAGCAGTTCTTC.

The chain links TRBV2 to TRBJ2-5; 9 nucleotides match TRBD2. Germline CDR1 SNHLY, CDR2 FYNNEI. V trimming: 5 bases; J trimming: 5 bases; junction bases outside the gene matches: 9. The CDR3 has 15 residues. CDR3 in DNA: TGTGCCAGCAGTAGGACGGGACTAGCAGGGGAGACCCAGTACTTC. As protein: CASSRTGLAGETQYF.

The gene calls are TRBV6-5 and TRBJ2-5; D remains ambiguous. Germline V lookup: CDR1 MNHEY, CDR2 SVGAGI. The CDR3 loop spans 14 amino acids. Trimming removed 7 bases from V and 1 base from J, with 13 bases in between. The DNA for the CDR3 is TGTGCCAGCACCCTCTCGTGGAGCCAAGAGACCCAGTACTTC. It encodes CASTLSWSQETQYF.

This clone has at least ten counts. The sample carries other DNA sequences with the same CDR3. The rearrangement links TRBV4-3 to TRBJ1-5; the D gene is possibly TRBD1 (5 bases). From germline, CDR1 is LGHNA and CDR2 YSLEER. V was trimmed by 4 bases and J by 0 bases, leaving 7 bases between them. This CDR3 has 14 amino acids. The DNA for the CDR3 is TGCGCCAGCAGCCTGGACACTAGCAATCAGCCCCAGCATTTT. It is translated as CASSLDTSNQPQHF.

The chain employs TRBV4-2 and TRBJ2-2, with 10 positions matching TRBD1. This CDR3 spans 15 amino acids. V lost 4 bases and J lost 6; bases outside the gene matches: 5. Germline CDR1 reads LGHNA; CDR2 reads YNFKEQ. The CDR3 nucleotides read TGTGCCAGCAGCCGACTCGGACAGGGGGCCGGGGAGCTGTTTTTT. Protein sequence: CASSRLGQGAGELFF.

The gene calls are TRBV2 and TRBJ1-1; D ambiguous. Germline V gene lookup returns CDR1 SNHLY and CDR2 FYNNEI. Trimming took 7 bases from V and 3 from J, leaving 9 bases between them. This CDR3 is 12 amino acids long. The CDR3 DNA is TGTGCCAGCACCCTTGACTACACTGAAGCTTTCTTT. Its protein product is CASTLDYTEAFF. Complete variable domain (other parts from reference TRBV2 and TRBJ1-1): EPEVTQTPSHQVTQMGQEVILRCVPISNHLYFYWYRQILGQKVEFLVSFYNNEISEKSEIFDDQFSVERPDGSNFTLKIRSTKLEDSAMYFCASTLDYTEAFFGQGTRLTVV.

The DNA for the CDR3 is TGTGCCAGCAGCCAAGGGAACAGGGACCAAGAGACCCAGTACTTC. Protein sequence: CASSQGNRDQETQYF. The rearrangement uses TRBV3-1 (or the pseudogene TRBV3-2) and TRBJ2-5; D may be TRBD1 (6 bases). Germline CDR1 reads LGHDT; CDR2 reads YNNKEL (reference sequence). The CDR3 has 15 amino acids. The V gene lost 1 base and the J gene lost 0 bases, with 9 bases spanning the gap.

The chain uses TRBV7-9 and TRBJ1-5, with unresolved D. Germline V gene data show CDR1 as SEHNR and CDR2 as FQNEAQ (reference sequence). There are 12 residues in the CDR3. V lost 5 bases, J lost 4 bases, and 6 bases lay in between. Here the CDR3 DNA reads TGTGCCAGCAGCCTTCAGAATCAGCCCCAGCATTTT. Protein product: CASSLQNQPQHF. Complete variable domain (other parts from reference TRBV7-9 and TRBJ1-5): DTGVSQNPRHKITKRGQNVTFRCDPISEHNRLYWYRQTLGQGPEFLTYFQNEAQLEKSRLLSDRFSAERPKGSFSTLEIQRTEQGDSAMYLCASSLQNQPQHFGDGTRLSIL.

This clone was seen a single time. The V gene is TRBV27, the J gene TRBJ1-1, with D unresolved. V lost 6 bases and J 0 bases, leaving 14 bases between the germline ends. This CDR3 spans 15 amino acids. Germline assignment: CDR1 MNHEY and CDR2 SMNVEV (reference sequence). CDR3 sequence reads: CASRRFGEVNTEAFF. The DNA of the CDR3 is TGTGCCAGCAGGCGTTTCGGAGAGGTGAACACTGAAGCTTTCTTT.

This clone has just a few counts. This sequence joins TRBV7-9 and TRBJ1-2; 7 nucleotides agree with TRBD1. This CDR3 has 13 amino acids. After removal of 8 bases from V and 7 bases from J, the junction contained 10 bases not matched to a gene. Germline CDR1 reads SEHNR; CDR2 reads FQNEAQ (reference sequence). The CDR3 region is CASGDSGYFGYTF. In nucleotides, the CDR3 is TGTGCCAGCGGGGACAGTGGTTATTTTGGCTACACCTTC. Variable domain in full (rest from reference TRBV7-9 and TRBJ1-2): DTGVSQNPRHKITKRGQNVTFRCDPISEHNRLYWYRQTLGQGPEFLTYFQNEAQLEKSRLLSDRFSAERPKGSFSTLEIQRTEQGDSAMYLCASGDSGYFGYTFGSGTRLTVV.

The J gene is TRBJ2-1, the V gene TRBV11-3, with 13 positions matching TRBD2. Per the germline V gene, CDR1 is SGHNT and CDR2 is YENEEA. The CDR3 contains 17 residues. V was clipped by 5 bases and J by 6 bases; unmatched bases: 10. Here the CDR3 reads CASSPLGLAGAFNEQFF. For the CDR3, the DNA is TGTGCCAGCAGCCCGCTTGGACTAGCGGGGGCCTTCAATGAGCAGTTCTTC.

This chain connects TRBV6-2 or TRBV6-3 to TRBJ1-1; 7 bases are shared with TRBD1. Germline V lookup: CDR1 MNHEY, CDR2 SVGEGT. V dropped 5 bases and J dropped 1; count of bases not matched to a gene: 4. This CDR3 region has 14 residues. The CDR3 loop reads CASSLRDRNTEAFF. In DNA form, the CDR3 reads TGTGCCAGCAGTCTCCGGGACAGGAACACTGAAGCTTTCTTT.